These 32 T cell receptor beta chains originate from one sample sequenced in a study of T cell responses to AZD1222 COVID-19 vaccine. Generated by immunoSEQ multiplex PCR, the TCRdb table keeps only in-frame clones and is missing some. Among 150,000 to 180,000 clones listed, around 85% were seen once. The starting material was peripheral blood, obtained on day 0 of MenACWY control vaccination. The receptors come from an adult in good health.

This chain links TRBV19 with TRBJ2-1; 7 bases line up with TRBD2. The CDR3 runs to 13 residues. Germline CDR1 and CDR2: LNHDA and SQIVND (reference sequence). The V segment lost 5 bases and the J segment 9 bases; nucleotides outside the gene matches: 7. The CDR3 protein is CASSVTSVGEQFF. The CDR3 nucleotides read TGTGCCAGTAGTGTAACTAGCGTGGGTGAGCAGTTCTTC.

The chain uses TRBV19 and TRBJ1-1; 7 nucleotides agree with TRBD1. The germline V gene has CDR1 LNHDA and CDR2 SQIVND (reference sequence). V was pared by 7 bases and J by 4 bases, with 6 bases of the junction left unmatched. The CDR3 spans 13 residues. CDR3 coding DNA: TGTGCCAGTAACCAGGGGGGGAGCACTGAAGCTTTCTTT. Protein sequence: CASNQGGSTEAFF.

This clone has just one count. The rearrangement links TRBV5-4 to TRBJ2-3; 13 bases agree with TRBD2. The junction had 7 bases not matched to a gene; V was cut back by 3 bases and J by 0 bases. The CDR3 extends over 18 amino acids. The germline V gene has CDR1 SGHNT and CDR2 YYREEE (reference sequence). Here the CDR3 reads CASSSGLAGAASTDTQYF. CDR3 coding DNA: TGTGCCAGCAGCTCTGGACTAGCGGGGGCCGCGAGCACAGATACGCAGTATTTT.

CDR3: CASGDDRGSYNEQFF. Written as DNA, the CDR3 is TGTGCTAGTGGTGACGACAGGGGGTCCTACAATGAGCAGTTCTTC. The rearrangement joins TRBV12-5 to TRBJ2-1; TRBD1 aligns across 9 bases. The ends lost 5 bases at V and 1 base at J; junction bases unmatched: 3. Germline CDR1 reads LGHNT; CDR2 reads FRNRAP. This CDR3 has 15 residues.

The rearrangement joins TRBV5-1 to TRBJ2-3, with D tentatively TRBD2 (6 bases). The CDR3 covers 16 residues. Germline V gene sequence: CDR1 SGHRS, CDR2 YFSETQ. The V and J ends lost 4 bases and 2 bases respectively, with 17 bases between them. The CDR3 loop reads CASSPGGQPYTDTQYF. The CDR3 DNA reads as TGCGCCAGCAGCCCTGGAGGGCAGCCCTACACAGATACGCAGTATTTT.

The chain is built from TRBV6-5 and TRBJ2-1, with TRBD1 as a possible D gene (5 bases). The CDR3 consists of 15 residues. Germline CDR1 reads MNHEY; CDR2 reads SVGAGI. Between the trimmed V and J ends, which lost 2 bases and 0 bases, there was a span of 8 bases. This chain's CDR3 is CASSYGQGSYNEQFF. CDR3 DNA: TGTGCCAGCAGTTACGGGCAGGGCTCCTACAATGAGCAGTTCTTC.

The V gene is TRBV2, the J gene TRBJ2-1; D perhaps matches TRBD1 (5 bases). This CDR3 has 15 amino acids. V was trimmed by 1 base and J by 1 base, leaving 8 bases between them. Germline V gene sequence: CDR1 SNHLY, CDR2 FYNNEI. The CDR3: CASSEGGRSYNEQFF. The CDR3 DNA reads as TGTGCCAGCAGTGAAGGGGGCAGGTCCTACAATGAGCAGTTCTTC.

The chain has TRBV19 and TRBJ2-1, with D possibly being TRBD2 (5 bases). Germline CDR1 LNHDA, CDR2 SQIVND (reference sequence). This CDR3 contains 14 residues. Trimming removed 5 bases at V and 8 bases at J, with 16 bases between. CDR3 loop: CASSQGLTYYEQFF. The CDR3 bases are TGTGCCAGTAGTCAAGGACTGACTTACTATGAGCAGTTCTTC.

The chain carries TRBV5-6 and TRBJ2-7; TRBD1 matches 9 bases. Germline V gene data show CDR1 as SGHDT and CDR2 as YYEEEE. V trimming: 0 bases; J trimming: 7 bases; junction bases outside the gene matches: 5. CDR3 length: 14 amino acids. The CDR3, as DNA: TGTGCCAGCAGCTTGGAACAGGGGGCGGGAGAGCAGTACGTC. Its translation is CASSLEQGAGEQYV.

The V call is TRBV6-1, the J call TRBJ1-1; D call uncertain. Germline-derived CDR1 and CDR2 are MNHNS and SASEGT. This CDR3 spans 12 amino acids. Trimming took 2 bases from V and 10 from J, leaving 11 bases between them. CDR3 in amino acids: CASSESSSLAFF. CDR3 coding DNA: TGTGCCAGCAGTGAATCCTCCAGCTTAGCTTTCTTT.

This chain joins TRBV6-5 and TRBJ1-1, with a tentative D call TRBD1 (5 bases). CDR1 and CDR2 (germline): MNHEY, SVGAGI. The CDR3 covers 16 residues. The V end lost 3 bases, the J end lost 2 bases, and 16 bases lay between the germline ends. The chain's CDR3 is CASSYRDPAGNTEAFF. The CDR3 DNA follows: TGTGCCAGCAGTTATCGGGACCCCGCGGGAAACACTGAAGCTTTCTTT.

This sequence joins TRBV5-1 and TRBJ1-4, with D unclear. The V and J ends lost 1 base and 0 bases respectively, with 4 bases between them. The CDR3 contains 14 residues. Germline CDR1 SGHRS, CDR2 YFSETQ. CDR3 DNA: TGCGCCAGCAGCTTGACAGCAACTAATGAAAAACTGTTTTTT. Translated: CASSLTATNEKLFF.

V usage is TRBV19 and J usage is TRBJ2-1; the match to TRBD1 covers 11 bases. V was pared by 3 bases and J by 8 bases, with 6 bases of the junction left unmatched. Germline values: CDR1 LNHDA, CDR2 SQIVND (reference sequence). This CDR3 is built from 15 residues. Here the CDR3 DNA reads TGTGCCAGTAGTATCCGCGGGACAGGGGGGCATGAGCAGTTCTTC. This codes for CASSIRGTGGHEQFF.

DNA for the CDR3: TGCGCCAGCAGGGGGAACAGCGGGGGTAACAATGAGCAGTTCTTC. Translation gives CASRGNSGGNNEQFF. V usage is TRBV10-1 and J usage is TRBJ2-1, with TRBD2 matching 8 bases. CDR3 length: 15 amino acids. Per germline, CDR1 WNHNN and CDR2 SYGVQD (reference sequence). Trimming took 6 bases from V and 5 from J; bases not matched to a gene: 9.

The rearrangement links TRBV9 to TRBJ2-1; 10 nucleotides line up with TRBD2. The J segment lost 3 bases and the V segment lost 3 bases, leaving 3 bases of the junction unmatched. This CDR3 has 15 residues. Per the germline V gene, CDR1 is SGDLS and CDR2 is YYNGEE. The CDR3 reads CASSALAGDYNEQFF. The CDR3 nucleotides read TGTGCCAGCAGCGCTCTAGCGGGAGACTACAATGAGCAGTTCTTC. Filled out from reference TRBV9 and TRBJ2-1, the complete variable domain reads DSGVTQTPKHLITATGQRVTLRCSPRSGDLSVYWYQQSLDQGLQFLIQYYNGEERAKGNILERFSAQQFPDLHSELNLSSLELGDSALYFCASSALAGDYNEQFFGPGTRLTVL.

The J gene is TRBJ1-4, the V gene TRBV10-3; no reliable D call. Germline CDR1 reads ENHRY; CDR2 reads SYGVKD. CDR3 size: 15 residues. V was pared by 0 bases and J by 0 bases, with 5 bases between. The CDR3 here is CAISESDATNEKLFF. The CDR3 DNA reads as TGTGCCATCAGTGAGTCCGATGCAACTAATGAAAAACTGTTTTTT.

This clone was counted between two and nine times. CDR3 nucleotide sequence: TGTGCCACCTCCCCCGACAGATATGGCACTGAAGCTTTCTTT. This gives the protein CATSPDRYGTEAFF. J is TRBJ1-1 and V is TRBV18; D possibly corresponds to TRBD1 (5 bases). This CDR3 spans 14 amino acids. Trimming took 10 bases from V and 4 from J, leaving 19 bases between them. From germline, CDR1 is KGHSH and CDR2 LQKENI.

The chain is built from TRBV19 and TRBJ1-5; 7 bases fit TRBD1. The J segment lost 2 bases and the V segment lost 4 bases, leaving 5 bases of the junction unmatched. The CDR3 runs to 15 residues. The germline V gene has CDR1 LNHDA and CDR2 SQIVND (reference sequence). In DNA, the CDR3 is TGTGCCAGTAGTAGTGAGGGGGCTCGCAATCAGCCCCAGCATTTT. Translating gives CASSSEGARNQPQHF.

The chain employs TRBV21-1 and TRBJ2-2. TRBV21-1 is a pseudogene segment. The CDR3 consists of 15 residues. In DNA, the CDR3 is TGTGCCAGCAGCACCCGTGGGGGGAACACCGGGGAGCTGTTTTTT. Protein product: CASSTRGGNTGELFF.

This clone was detected only once. The chain uses TRBV5-4 and TRBJ2-4; D perhaps matches TRBD1 (5 bases). The CDR3 runs to 12 residues. V gave up 4 bases and J gave up 14 bases, with 16 bases separating them. Germline-derived CDR1 and CDR2 are SGHNT and YYREEE (reference sequence). This CDR3 reads CASSPSVGREYF. CDR3 DNA sequence: TGTGCCAGCAGCCCCTCCGTAGGCAGGGAGTACTTC.

The chain employs TRBV11-2 and TRBJ1-1; D remains ambiguous. CDR1 SGHAT and CDR2 FQNNGV come from the germline V gene. V was pared by 0 bases and J by 1 base, with 6 bases between. The CDR3 loop spans 14 amino acids. The CDR3 nucleotides read TGTGCCAGCAGCTTAGATTTCTGGAACACTGAAGCTTTCTTT. Its translation: CASSLDFWNTEAFF.

The rearrangement joins TRBV6-2 or TRBV6-3 to TRBJ1-2; D is unresolved. The CDR3 runs 12 residues. Trimming removed 5 bases at V and 8 bases at J, with 12 bases between. Germline V lookup: CDR1 MNHEY, CDR2 SVGEGT. The chain's CDR3 is CASSQFFSGYTF. CDR3 in DNA: TGTGCCAGCAGTCAATTTTTTAGCGGCTACACCTTC.

V gene TRBV28 combines with J gene TRBJ2-1; D tentatively reads TRBD1 or TRBD2 (5 bases each). V was clipped by 3 bases and J by 6 bases, with 21 bases between them. This CDR3 has 17 residues. The germline V gene encodes CDR1 MDHEN and CDR2 SYDVKM. The CDR3 nucleotides read TGTGCCAGCAGTTTTGAGTCATGGGGACGGTTGGGCAATGAGCAGTTCTTC. It codes for CASSFESWGRLGNEQFF. The full variable domain, its missing parts supplied by reference TRBV28 and TRBJ2-1, is DVKVTQSSRYLVKRTGEKVFLECVQDMDHENMFWYRQDPGLGLRLIYFSYDVKMKEKGDIPEGYSVSREKKERFSLILESASTNQTSMYLCASSFESWGRLGNEQFFGPGTRLTVL.

The chain recombines TRBV24-1 with TRBJ2-1, with D unresolved. CDR1 is KGHDR, CDR2 SFDVKD, per germline. V lost 1 base, J lost 4 bases, and 13 bases lay in between. The CDR3 sequence is 16 residues long. The CDR3 loop is CATSDLGSQAYNEQFF. CDR3 DNA: TGTGCCACCAGTGATTTAGGCAGCCAAGCTTACAATGAGCAGTTCTTC.

About this clone: Within the sample, other DNA sequences also encode this same CDR3. The chain links TRBV4-2 to TRBJ1-6, with D uncertain. V lost 1 base and J lost 8, with 6 bases in between. Germline-derived CDR1 and CDR2 are LGHNA and YNFKEQ. The CDR3 runs 13 residues. CDR3 DNA: TGTGCCAGCAGCCAAGGGGGTGATTCACCCCTCCACTTT. Translated, it gives CASSQGGDSPLHF.

The chain uses TRBV2 and TRBJ1-1, with TRBD1 matching 9 bases. Germline CDR1 reads SNHLY; CDR2 reads FYNNEI. The CDR3 consists of 13 residues. V shed 9 bases and J 1 base; nucleotides not matched to a gene: 3. CDR3 in amino acids: CARSGQGNTEAFF. CDR3 nucleotides: TGTGCCAGATCGGGACAGGGGAACACTGAAGCTTTCTTT. The variable domain in full, with the rest retrieved from reference TRBV2 and TRBJ1-1, is EPEVTQTPSHQVTQMGQEVILRCVPISNHLYFYWYRQILGQKVEFLVSFYNNEISEKSEIFDDQFSVERPDGSNFTLKIRSTKLEDSAMYFCARSGQGNTEAFFGQGTRLTVV.

The rearrangement uses TRBV27 and TRBJ1-2, with no clear D. The V end lost 3 bases, the J end lost 0 bases, and 8 bases lay between the germline ends. This CDR3 comprises 14 residues. Germline V gives CDR1 MNHEY, CDR2 SMNVEV (reference sequence). The CDR3 here is CASSFSGANYGYTF. CDR3 nucleotides: TGTGCCAGCAGTTTTTCGGGAGCTAACTATGGCTACACCTTC.

This chain connects TRBV5-3 to TRBJ2-7; D gene uncertain. TRBV5-3 carries the ORF label, with uncertain function. Deletions cut 4 bases from V and 6 bases from J, with 8 bases between. This CDR3 comprises 11 residues. This CDR3 reads CARSRRVEQYF. Here the CDR3 DNA reads TGTGCCAGAAGCCGAAGGGTCGAGCAGTACTTC.

This chain uses TRBV21-1 with TRBJ2-1; the tabulated D call, TRBD2, remains unverified against the DNA. TRBV21-1 is recorded as a pseudogene. The CDR3 is 22 residues long. CDR3 DNA: TGTGCCAGCAGCAAAAGGGGACATCCGGGACTAGCGGGGGGTATCTCCTACAATGAGCAGTTCTTC. This codes for CASSKRGHPGLAGGISYNEQFF.

V usage is TRBV6-5 and J usage is TRBJ1-1; TRBD1 might be the D (5 bases). This CDR3 is built from 16 residues. V was shortened by 4 bases and J by 2 bases, with 17 bases between the two germline ends. The germline gives CDR1 MNHEY, CDR2 SVGAGI. CDR3 bases: TGTGCCAGCAGTTCCCCCAGCTGGGGGGGTAACACTGAAGCTTTCTTT. It translates to CASSSPSWGGNTEAFF.

J is TRBJ1-6 and V is TRBV30; 9 bases are a match to TRBD1. CDR3 size: 15 residues. Germline CDR1 GTSNPN, CDR2 SVGIG (reference sequence). V shed 1 base, J shed 6 bases, and the junction held 4 bases outside the gene matches. CDR3 residues: CAWSAGTGSNSPLHF. CDR3 in DNA: TGTGCCTGGAGTGCCGGGACAGGGAGTAATTCACCCCTCCACTTT.

The CDR3 loop is CASIDFGESTEAFF. The CDR3 nucleotides are TGTGCCAGCATCGATTTTGGGGAGAGCACTGAAGCTTTCTTT. The chain carries TRBV4-2 and TRBJ1-1; the D is unclear. The CDR3 covers 14 residues. Germline CDR1 reads LGHNA; CDR2 reads YNFKEQ. Deletions cut 7 bases from V and 4 bases from J, with 16 bases between.